The source of this T cell receptor (beta chain) is a study of T cell repertoires in cytomegalovirus infection. Study-wide background: It was the public TCR beta signatures that indicated both CMV infection and matching HLA type.

V lost 2 bases, J lost 3 bases, and 11 bases stayed unmatched. There are 16 residues in the CDR3. Germline CDR1 reads DFQATT; CDR2 reads SNEGSKA (reference sequence). As concerns this clonotype: Its cognate antigen is unknown.

TCRdb re-called the reads with MiXCR, one entry per CDR3 protein. The sample carries approximately 390,000 distinct CDR3 sequences, approximately 30% recorded once. General study points: Carriers of CMV and the relevant HLA type were discriminated by public TCR beta frequency.

The sample here was cultured PBMCs, taken from culture after CMV antigen stimulation. This TCR derives from a human donor in good health (CMV status not recorded). Some clones in this sample may be carry-over from other donors' samples. V is TRBV20-1 and J is TRBJ2-7; 9 bases are a match to TRBD1. The CDR3 here is CSARRAGTGTFYEQYF. The CDR3 DNA sequence: TGCAGTGCTAGACGTGCCGGGACAGGGACTTTCTACGAGCAGTACTTC.